A selection of T cell receptor beta chains follows, all from one sample in a study of Tregs in tolerant kidney transplant recipients. Some clones are missing from TCRdb's copy, which holds only in-frame ones; the method was immunoSEQ multiplex PCR. The sample contains 240,000 or so clones, around 81% of which appear only once. Sequenced sample: CD4+ T cells from blood. The receptors come from a human donor in good health. The CDR3 runs from the conserved cysteine through the conserved F or W. Fields, in order: clone size, D gene, CDR3 length, J gene, V gene, CDR3 DNA, CDR3 protein. D genes are given only for firm matches. Rows give clone size only sometimes, using once, few, many, or a class for an expanded clone.

. . 15 TRBJ1-1 TRBV5-1 TGCGCCAGTCGCACGTGGGGCAGCTTGAACACTGAAGCTTTCTTT CASRTWGSLNTEAFF
. TRBD2 14 TRBJ2-2 TRBV5-6 TGTGCCAGCAGCTTGTTCCGGGGGGCCGGGGAGCTGTTTTTT CASSLFRGAGELFF
. . 14 TRBJ1-2 TRBV5-5 TGTGCCAGCAGCTCTTCGACAGCGACTGATGGCTACACCTTC CASSSSTATDGYTF
. . 16 TRBJ2-7 TRBV5-8 TGTGCCAGCAGCTTGGCCCATTTAGCGGAGTCCTACGAGCAGTACTTC CASSLAHLAESYEQYF
. . 15 TRBJ2-1 TRBV27 TGTGCCAGCAGTTCCTCAGTTAGCGATTACAATGAGCAGTTCTTC CASSSSVSDYNEQFF
. TRBD2 15 TRBJ2-5 TRBV2 TGTGCCAGCCATCTAGCGGGAGTCGTCCAAGAGACCCAGTACTTC CASHLAGVVQETQYF
. TRBD1 14 TRBJ2-7 TRBV6-5 TGTGCCAGCAAACGGACAGGGAGCTCCTACGAGCAGTACTTC CASKRTGSSYEQYF
. . 15 TRBJ2-2 TRBV5-1 TGCGCCAGCAGCTTGGGAGACAGAGACACCGGGGAGCTGTTTTTT CASSLGDRDTGELFF
. TRBD1 15 TRBJ1-2 TRBV7-9 TGTGCCAGCAGCCAGGGGGACGGGGGCGGCTATGGCTACACCTTC CASSQGDGGGYGYTF
. . 15 TRBJ2-1 TRBV7-8 TGTGCCAGCAGCTCGGGACCCCCCTCCTACAATGAGCAGTTCTTC CASSSGPPSYNEQFF
. . 12 TRBJ2-3 TRBV29-1 TGCAGCGTTGTGCGGGGAACGGATACGCAGTATTTT CSVVRGTDTQYF
. TRBD1 14 TRBJ1-2 TRBV7-9 TGTGCCAGCAGCTTAGGACGGACAGGCTATGGCTACACCTTC CASSLGRTGYGYTF
. TRBD2 17 TRBJ2-7 TRBV10-3 TGTGCCAGCCGCGGGACTAGCGGGAGGGGAGGGGCCTACGAGCAGTACTTC CASRGTSGRGGAYEQYF
. . 14 TRBJ2-3 TRBV10-2 TGCGCCAGCAAGTCCGCCACTAGCACAGATACGCAGTATTTT CASKSATSTDTQYF
. . 14 TRBJ1-6 TRBV11-3 TGTGCCAGCAGCTTAGAGTGGGGGTATTCACCCCTCCACTTT CASSLEWGYSPLHF
. . 15 TRBJ1-6 TRBV7-9 TGTGCCAGCAGCTTAGTGGCGACTAGTAATTCACCCCTCCACTTT CASSLVATSNSPLHF
. TRBD2 15 TRBJ2-1 TRBV11-1 TGTGCCAGCAGCTTTGGGAGGGCCGCCTACAATGAGCAGTTCTTC CASSFGRAAYNEQFF
. . 15 TRBJ1-1 TRBV6-6 TGTGCCAGCAGTTTCGATCCCGGGATGAACATTGAAGCTTTCTTT CASSFDPGMNIEAFF
. TRBD1 14 TRBJ2-1 TRBV9 TGTGCCAGCAGCGCTCAGACAGGGTCCAATGAGCAGTTCTTC CASSAQTGSNEQFF
. . 13 TRBJ1-1 TRBV5-1 TGCGCCAGCAGCAATCAGATGAACACTGAAGCTTTCTTT CASSNQMNTEAFF
. TRBD1 14 TRBJ2-3 TRBV6-1 TGTGCCAGCATTAGGGACAGGGGTTCAGATACGCAGTATTTT CASIRDRGSDTQYF
few TRBD1 12 TRBJ1-2 TRBV18 TGTGCCAGCTCAACAGGACAGGATGGCTACACCTTC CASSTGQDGYTF